Shown below are 5 T cell receptor beta chains from a single sample sequenced in a study of metastatic and nonmetastatic thyroid tumors. Using MiXCR, TCRdb re-called clones from the PCR reads. The sample gives about 93,000 clones, roughly 13% of which show up once; around 11% is in the top ten. No treatment had been given to any patient before thyroid surgery. Sequencing was performed on blood. The receptors were sampled from a female donor with papillary thyroid cancer or a benign thyroid nodule (not recorded which). Some clones in this sample may be carry-over from other donors' samples.

This clone has at least ten counts. The gene calls are TRBV7-2 and TRBJ2-7; 9 nucleotides match TRBD2. J lost 2 bases, V lost 2 bases, and 4 bases had no gene match. The CDR3 consists of 15 residues. The germline gives CDR1 SGHTA, CDR2 FQGNSA. CDR3 nucleotides: TGTGCCAGCAGCTTATTAGCGGGAGATCCCTACGAGCAGTACTTC. Its translation is CASSLLAGDPYEQYF. Looking up the rest from reference TRBV7-2 and TRBJ2-7 gives the full variable domain: GAGVSQSPSNKVTEKGKDVELRCDPISGHTALYWYRQSLGQGLEFLIYFQGNSAPDKSGLPSDRFSAERTGGSVSTLTIQRTQQEDSAVYLCASSLLAGDPYEQYFGPGTRLTVT.

This clone was seen ten or more times. The rearrangement joins TRBV7-8 to TRBJ2-1; perhaps TRBD1 as D (6 bases). V dropped 3 bases and J dropped 5 bases, with 20 bases sitting between them. Germline-derived CDR1 and CDR2 are SGHVS and FQNEAQ. The CDR3 spans 17 residues. The CDR3, as DNA: TGTGCCAGCAGCTTTCTAGTTGGGGACACCCAAAACAATGAGCAGTTCTTC. This encodes CASSFLVGDTQNNEQFF.

The sample holds many counts of this clone. This chain uses TRBV3-1 with TRBJ1-3; D is uncertain. This CDR3 region has 15 residues. CDR1 is LGHDT and CDR2 is YNNKEL in the germline V gene (reference sequence). V was clipped by 2 bases and J by 2 bases, with 10 bases between them. This CDR3 reads CASSQHSGAGNTIYF. Here the CDR3 DNA reads TGTGCCAGCAGCCAACACTCCGGGGCTGGAAACACCATATATTTT.

This clone was recorded many times. The rearrangement links TRBV5-1 to TRBJ2-7; D might be TRBD2 (6 bases). Trimming took off 4 bases at V and 1 base at J, with 9 bases between the two ends. Germline V gene sequence: CDR1 SGHRS, CDR2 YFSETQ. This CDR3 region has 13 residues. CDR3 in amino acids: CASSPGSSYEQYF. The CDR3 DNA reads as TGCGCCAGCAGCCCCGGGAGTTCCTACGAGCAGTACTTC. Supplemented by reference TRBV5-1 and TRBJ2-7, the full variable domain reads KAGVTQTPRYLIKTRGQQVTLSCSPISGHRSVSWYQQTPGQGLQFLFEYFSETQRNKGNFPGRFSGRQFSNSRSEMNVSTLELGDSALYLCASSPGSSYEQYFGPGTRLTVT.

This clone was seen repeatedly, ten times or more. This chain uses TRBV27 with TRBJ2-2, with a possible D match to TRBD2 (6 bases). The ends were cut back, 7 bases at V and 1 base at J, with 10 bases in the middle. Germline V lookup: CDR1 MNHEY, CDR2 SMNVEV (reference sequence). CDR3 size: 14 residues. CDR3 in amino acids: CASKPGGNTGELFF. The CDR3, as DNA: TGTGCCAGCAAACCCGGGGGGAACACCGGGGAGCTGTTTTTT.